One sample yielded the 14 T cell receptor beta chains listed below, sequenced in a study of long-term antiretroviral therapy in people with HIV (dated by TCRdb to 2021 to 2024). Sequencing of the TRB variable region was done with the immunoSEQ hsTCRB v3.0 assay at survey level resolution. As stored in TCRdb, this immuneACCESS dataset retains in-frame rearrangements with V and J assigned. A fraction of the clones does not appear; measured against another copy, unresolved V genes explain less than half of the discrepancy, and the remainder lacks a known reason. The sample profile shows under 30,000 clones; approximately 83% of them were found once. The ten largest clonotypes hold 5.6% of the sample. The sequencing here drew on unsorted PBMCs, taken 0.7 years before starting antiretroviral therapy. The receptors shown here come from a man aged 25 to 45 with HIV.

This clone was seen a single time. The chain joins TRBV4-1 to TRBJ1-3; D perhaps matches TRBD1 (5 bases). From germline, CDR1 is MGHRA and CDR2 YSYEKL. Trimming removed 1 base at V and 0 bases at J, with 19 bases between. There are 19 residues in the CDR3. CDR3 sequence reads: CASSQVPGNRISSGNTIYF. CDR3 in DNA: TGCGCCAGCAGCCAAGTCCCCGGGAACAGGATCTCCTCTGGAAACACCATATATTTT.

This clone was seen a few times. This chain joins TRBV5-1 and TRBJ1-6; D call uncertain. V lost 1 base to trimming and J lost 11 bases, with 7 bases between them. The V gene's germline CDR1 is SGHRS and CDR2 YFSETQ. The CDR3 has 12 residues. The CDR3 DNA follows: TGCGCCAGCAGCTTGAAAGGGCCACCCCTCCACTTT. As protein: CASSLKGPPLHF.

J is TRBJ1-2 and V is TRBV6-1, with 8 nucleotides matching TRBD1. The trim removed 7 bases at V and 6 bases at J, leaving 7 bases unmatched. CDR1 and CDR2 from the germline V gene are MNHNS and SASEGT. The CDR3 has 13 residues. The CDR3 loop reads CASIRTGWHGYTF. The CDR3 region has the DNA TGTGCCAGCATCCGGACAGGGTGGCATGGCTACACCTTC.

The chain links TRBV2 to TRBJ2-2; D may be TRBD1 (5 bases). This CDR3 spans 15 amino acids. V lost 5 bases to trimming and J lost 4 bases, with 14 bases between them. The V gene's germline CDR1 is SNHLY and CDR2 FYNNEI. In DNA form, the CDR3 reads TGTGCCAGCAGTCCGAGCAGGGCGAGCACCGGGGAGCTGTTTTTT. Its translation is CASSPSRASTGELFF.

The chain recombines TRBV11-2 with TRBJ2-7; 11 bases align to TRBD1. J lost 7 bases, V lost 5 bases, and 7 bases had no gene match. CDR1 SGHAT and CDR2 FQNNGV come from the germline V gene. CDR3 length: 14 residues. The CDR3 sequence is CASSLGTGGLEQYF. The CDR3 region has the DNA TGTGCCAGCAGCCTCGGGACAGGGGGTTTGGAGCAGTACTTC.

The rearrangement links TRBV28 to TRBJ1-5; the D is unclear. Trimming cost V 2 bases and J 2 bases, with 10 bases left between them. The CDR3 is 15 residues long. Germline CDR1 is MDHEN and CDR2 is SYDVKM. The CDR3 protein is CASSLTSGGNQPQHF. The CDR3 DNA reads as TGTGCCAGCAGTTTAACGAGCGGGGGCAATCAGCCCCAGCATTTT.

This clone was seen a handful of times. The chain joins TRBV28 to TRBJ1-2; possibly TRBD1 for D (6 bases). V was clipped by 5 bases and J by 4 bases, with 14 bases between them. The CDR3 loop spans 14 amino acids. Germline V lookup: CDR1 MDHEN, CDR2 SYDVKM. This CDR3 reads CASSRTQGFYGYTF. For the CDR3, the DNA is TGTGCCAGCAGTCGAACTCAGGGGTTCTATGGCTACACCTTC.

CDR3 amino acids: CASSITSTTNTEAFF. The CDR3 coding sequence is TGTGCCAGCAGTATAACCTCGACAACGAACACTGAAGCTTTCTTT. V usage is TRBV6-5 and J usage is TRBJ1-1; D is uncertain. CDR1 MNHEY and CDR2 SVGAGI come from the germline V gene. The V gene lost 5 bases and the J gene lost 1 base, with 14 bases spanning the gap. This CDR3 has 15 residues.

In this sample, this clone turned up a few times. The chain combines TRBV7-2 with TRBJ1-2; TRBD1 might be the D (6 bases). This CDR3 is built from 15 residues. Germline lookup yields CDR1 SGHTA and CDR2 FQGNSA. The V end was cut by 5 bases, the J end by 3 bases, with 16 bases between. This chain's CDR3 is CASSQNRQAHYGYTF. The DNA for the CDR3 is TGTGCCAGCAGCCAAAATAGACAGGCCCACTATGGCTACACCTTC.

This rearrangement joins TRBV7-2 to TRBJ2-3, with D unclear. CDR1 and CDR2 (germline): SGHTA, FQGNSA. The length of the CDR3 is 13 residues. The V and J ends lost 6 bases and 1 base respectively, with 8 bases between them. CDR3 amino acids: CASSPEGTDTQYF. DNA for the CDR3: TGTGCCAGCAGTCCTGAGGGCACAGATACGCAGTATTTT.

Only a few counts were recorded for this clone. CDR3: CASSPGQGNEKLFF. The CDR3 region has the DNA TGTGCCAGCTCACCGGGACAGGGTAATGAAAAACTGTTTTTT. This chain links TRBV18 with TRBJ1-4; the match to TRBD1 covers 9 bases. Germline assignment: CDR1 KGHSH and CDR2 LQKENI. J was trimmed by 4 bases and V by 3 bases; bases with no gene match: 0. CDR3 size: 14 residues.

The chain recombines TRBV18 with TRBJ1-2; D might be TRBD1 (5 bases). CDR3 length: 17 amino acids. The germline V and J ends were trimmed by 5 bases and 3 bases, with 22 bases remaining between them. Germline assignment: CDR1 KGHSH and CDR2 LQKENI. CDR3 protein: CASSFLLPTGPDYGYTF. CDR3 in DNA: TGTGCCAGCTCATTCTTATTACCCACGGGGCCAGACTATGGCTACACCTTC.

This clone was observed a few times. The chain joins TRBV6-5 to TRBJ2-1; D possibly uses TRBD1 or TRBD2 (5 bases each). Trimming left V 2 bases short and J 9 bases short, with 17 bases between. Per germline, CDR1 MNHEY and CDR2 SVGAGI. The CDR3 runs 15 residues. In nucleotides, the CDR3 is TGTGCCAGCAGTTACGAGTATGGGGGTAGGAGTGAGCAGTTCTTC. As protein: CASSYEYGGRSEQFF.

A few counts support this clone. V and J are TRBV5-6 and TRBJ2-1, with unresolved D. CDR1 is SGHDT, CDR2 YYEEEE, per germline. Between the trimmed V and J ends, which lost 4 bases and 5 bases, there was a span of 10 bases. The CDR3 spans 13 residues. The CDR3 region is CASSPWVDNEQFF. CDR3 coding DNA: TGTGCCAGCAGCCCCTGGGTAGACAATGAGCAGTTCTTC.